The next 32 T cell receptor beta chains were all read from a single sample in a study of PD-L1 blockade in urothelial cancer. The method was immunoSEQ multiplex PCR; TCRdb's version includes in-frame clones alone and lacks a portion of them. The repertoire holds around 40,000 clones, with approximately 90% as singletons. The source material was PBMCs, sampled around atezolizumab (anti-PD-L1) treatment. These receptors came from a man aged 60-69 years with urothelial cancer.

The chain links TRBV4-2 to TRBJ2-1; the match to TRBD2 covers 9 bases. V shed 0 bases and J 9 bases; nucleotides not matched to a gene: 12. The CDR3 extends over 17 amino acids. Germline V gene lookup returns CDR1 LGHNA and CDR2 YNFKEQ. The CDR3, as DNA: TGTGCCAGCAGCCAAGATTGGTGGGGGCTAGCGGGGAGTGAGCAGTTCTTC. This codes for CASSQDWWGLAGSEQFF.

CDR3 protein: CASRQGVNQPQHF. The DNA of the CDR3 is TGTGCCAGCAGACAGGGGGTCAATCAGCCCCAGCATTTT. The chain recombines TRBV27 with TRBJ1-5; 8 bases align to TRBD1. The CDR3 consists of 13 residues. Germline assignment: CDR1 MNHEY and CDR2 SMNVEV (reference sequence). Trimming at V came to 6 bases and at J to 3 bases, leaving 1 base not matched to a gene.

The V and J genes are TRBV11-3 and TRBJ1-6; no clear D. V was pared by 3 bases and J by 6 bases, with 6 bases between. CDR1 and CDR2 from the germline V gene are SGHNT and YENEEA. This CDR3 spans 13 amino acids. The CDR3 nucleotides read TGTGCCAGCAGCTTCACAAGTAATTCACCCCTCCACTTT. Protein: CASSFTSNSPLHF.

V usage is TRBV2 and J usage is TRBJ2-3; 7 nucleotides align to TRBD2. Unmatched junction bases numbered 15, after V lost 6 bases and J lost 6 bases. The CDR3 extends over 16 amino acids. CDR1 is SNHLY, CDR2 FYNNEI, per germline. The CDR3 protein is CASRAGLGPFSDTQYF. CDR3 DNA: TGTGCCAGCAGAGCGGGACTTGGGCCATTCTCGGATACGCAGTATTTT.

This chain connects TRBV5-8 to TRBJ1-5; D remains unclear. Deletions cut 1 base from V and 8 bases from J, with 13 bases between. The germline gives CDR1 SGHTS, CDR2 YDEGEE. The CDR3 extends over 14 amino acids. In DNA, the CDR3 is TGTGCCAGCAGCTTGAACGCAGTTGTTGAGCCCCAGCATTTT. Translation gives CASSLNAVVEPQHF.

The chain carries TRBV2 and TRBJ1-1; a weak D match, TRBD1 (5 bases). The CDR3 is 12 residues long. Between the trimmed V and J ends, which lost 11 bases and 1 base, there was a span of 11 bases. Germline V gene data show CDR1 as SNHLY and CDR2 as FYNNEI. DNA of the CDR3: TGTGCCGGTGTCGGGGGGAACACTGAAGCTTTCTTT. Protein product: CAGVGGNTEAFF.

The V call is TRBV6-1, the J call TRBJ1-2; 8 bases line up with TRBD1. The CDR3 contains 12 residues. Germline trimming cut 6 bases from V and 6 bases from J; bases unmatched to any gene: 3. Germline assignment: CDR1 MNHNS and CDR2 SASEGT. The CDR3, as DNA: TGTGCCAGCAGGCTACAGGGGGATGGCTACACCTTC. As protein: CASRLQGDGYTF.

This clone showed up just a few times. The chain is built from TRBV29-1 and TRBJ2-7, with 7 bases aligning to TRBD2. Germline V gene data show CDR1 as SQVTM and CDR2 as ANQGSEA. The J segment lost 2 bases and the V segment lost 7 bases, leaving 8 bases of the junction unmatched. The CDR3 is 13 residues long. The CDR3 loop is CSAVDRGAYEQYF. CDR3 DNA: TGCAGCGCAGTCGATCGGGGGGCCTACGAGCAGTACTTC.

This clone was seen only once. The rearrangement uses TRBV11-3 and TRBJ2-1; TRBD2 matches at 8 bases. V lost 1 base and J lost 8; bases outside the gene matches: 7. The germline gives CDR1 SGHNT, CDR2 YENEEA. The CDR3 is 15 residues long. DNA of the CDR3: TGTGCCAGCAGCTTAGTGGGCGGGGGGTTGGATGAGCAGTTCTTC. Translation gives CASSLVGGGLDEQFF.

This sequence joins TRBV7-8 and TRBJ1-3, with 7 bases identical to TRBD1. This CDR3 has 18 residues. V dropped 1 base and J dropped 3; count of bases not matched to a gene: 12. Per germline, CDR1 SGHVS and CDR2 FQNEAQ. The CDR3 region is CASSLGGRGEFGGNTIYF. CDR3 bases: TGTGCCAGCAGCTTAGGCGGCAGGGGGGAGTTTGGTGGAAACACCATATATTTT.

The chain recombines TRBV29-1 with TRBJ1-1, with 8 bases lining up with TRBD1. J was trimmed by 10 bases and V by 7 bases; bases with no gene match: 14. This CDR3 comprises 13 residues. The V gene's germline CDR1 is SQVTM and CDR2 ANQGSEA. In nucleotides, the CDR3 is TGCAGCGCCGTACCCGGACAGGGAGGTGTAGCTTTCTTT. This gives the protein CSAVPGQGGVAFF.

The genes are TRBV19 and TRBJ2-2, with 8 nucleotides matching TRBD1. The V and J ends lost 10 bases and 3 bases, in that order; junction bases with no gene match: 4. Germline lookup yields CDR1 LNHDA and CDR2 SQIVND (reference sequence). The CDR3 spans 13 residues. This CDR3 reads CATDRGDTGELFF. Written as DNA, the CDR3 is TGTGCCACAGACAGGGGCGACACCGGGGAGCTGTTTTTT.

This chain uses TRBV18 with TRBJ1-2; perhaps TRBD1 as D (6 bases). CDR1 and CDR2 (germline): KGHSH, LQKENI. The CDR3 runs 16 residues. Trimming took off 0 bases at V and 7 bases at J, with 18 bases between the two ends. In nucleotides, the CDR3 is TGTGCCAGCTCACCACCGGGGCGACAGGTTGATTCTGGCTACACCTTC. Amino acid sequence: CASSPPGRQVDSGYTF.

This chain uses TRBV7-2 with TRBJ2-7, with 8 bases fitting TRBD1. The CDR3 runs 14 residues. V was clipped by 5 bases and J by 2 bases; unmatched bases: 5. Per germline, CDR1 SGHTA and CDR2 FQGNSA. The CDR3, as DNA: TGTGCCAGCAGCAAGGGACAGGACCCCTACGAGCAGTACTTC. It is translated as CASSKGQDPYEQYF.

This rearrangement joins TRBV5-5 to TRBJ2-2, with D unclear. Germline V gene data show CDR1 as SGHKS and CDR2 as YYEKEE (reference sequence). The ends were cut back, 4 bases at V and 6 bases at J, with 13 bases in the middle. The CDR3 length is 14 residues. CDR3 coding DNA: TGTGCCAGCAGCCAGTTAGGTGGGCCCGGGGAGCTGTTTTTT. Amino acids: CASSQLGGPGELFF.

The chain links TRBV7-6 to TRBJ1-2; no reliable D call. This CDR3 has 12 residues. Looked up from germline, CDR1 is SGHVS and CDR2 is FNYEAQ. The germline V and J ends were trimmed by 4 bases and 4 bases, with 7 bases remaining between them. The CDR3 region is CASSSSGYGYTF. CDR3 nucleotide sequence: TGTGCCAGCAGCTCTAGTGGCTATGGCTACACCTTC.

The CDR3 protein is CASSIKTGGTEAFF. CDR3 nucleotides: TGCGCCAGCAGCATCAAGACAGGGGGCACTGAAGCTTTCTTT. The J gene is TRBJ1-1, the V gene TRBV5-1; TRBD1 matches at 9 bases. Per the germline V gene, CDR1 is SGHRS and CDR2 is YFSETQ. J lost 4 bases, V lost 4 bases, and 5 bases had no gene match. The length of the CDR3 is 14 residues.

CDR3 sequence reads: CASSSAGEQYF. The CDR3 DNA is TGTGCCAGCAGCTCCGCGGGGGAGCAGTACTTC. V and J are TRBV7-6 and TRBJ2-7; a possible D gene is TRBD2 (6 bases). V dropped 4 bases and J dropped 7 bases, with 8 bases sitting between them. The CDR3 is 11 amino acids. CDR1 is SGHVS and CDR2 is FNYEAQ in the germline V gene.

The chain uses TRBV28 and TRBJ1-4, with D possibly matching TRBD1 (5 bases). CDR3 length equals 16 residues. V dropped 6 bases and J dropped 4 bases, with 18 bases sitting between them. The germline CDR1 and CDR2 sequences are MDHEN and SYDVKM. Here the CDR3 reads CASSSPRGAFNEKLFF. The CDR3 DNA is TGTGCCAGCAGCAGCCCGCGCGGGGCCTTTAATGAAAAACTGTTTTTT.

CDR3 DNA: TGTGCCAGTAACGGGAGGGACTATGGCTACACCTTC. Translating gives CASNGRDYGYTF. The chain recombines TRBV19 with TRBJ1-2; D is ambiguous. The CDR3 loop spans 12 amino acids. The V end was cut by 7 bases, the J end by 3 bases, with 9 bases between. CDR1 and CDR2 (germline): LNHDA, SQIVND (reference sequence).

The chain recombines TRBV5-1 with TRBJ1-1; D is undetermined. Deletions cut 4 bases from V and 2 bases from J, with 15 bases between. The CDR3 covers 15 residues. CDR1 and CDR2 from the germline V gene are SGHRS and YFSETQ. In nucleotides, the CDR3 is TGCGCCAGCAGCCACGGGTCGCTAGATAACACTGAAGCTTTCTTT. Translation gives CASSHGSLDNTEAFF.

The count of this clone is one. The V call is TRBV6-5, the J call TRBJ2-1; a weak D match, TRBD2 (6 bases). This CDR3 has 12 residues. Deletions cut 4 bases from V and 8 bases from J, with 9 bases between. Germline CDR1 and CDR2: MNHEY and SVGAGI. CDR3 nucleotide sequence: TGTGCCAGCAGTTCCCAGCGGGATGAGCAGTTCTTC. It specifies CASSSQRDEQFF.

This sequence joins TRBV15 and TRBJ2-7, with 9 bases aligning to TRBD2. CDR1 and CDR2 from the germline V gene are LNHNV and YYDKDF (reference sequence). V lost 4 bases, J lost 6 bases, and 7 bases stayed unmatched. The CDR3 has 14 amino acids. The CDR3 nucleotides are TGTGCCACCAGCACTAGCGGGAATCCCTTCGAGCAGTACTTC. Translated: CATSTSGNPFEQYF.

The J gene is TRBJ1-1, the V gene TRBV6-1; D might be TRBD1 (6 bases). V was cut by 4 bases and J by 11 bases, with 14 bases left in between. The CDR3 is 12 residues long. In germline, CDR1 is MNHNS, CDR2 SASEGT. CDR3 in amino acids: CASSVGERGAFF. The DNA of the CDR3 is TGTGCCAGCAGTGTTGGGGAAAGGGGGGCTTTCTTT.

The CDR3 DNA reads as TGTGCCAGCAGCGGCGCGGGGGGGCTGGAGACCCAGTACTTC. Translation: CASSGAGGLETQYF. V gene TRBV5-5 combines with J gene TRBJ2-5; 9 bases line up with TRBD2. V was pared by 4 bases and J by 5 bases, with 6 bases of the junction left unmatched. The CDR3 totals 14 residues. Germline V CDR1 and CDR2: SGHKS, YYEKEE (reference sequence).

The chain uses TRBV6-6 and TRBJ2-5; perhaps TRBD1 as D (5 bases). CDR1 is MNHNY, CDR2 SVGAGI, per germline (reference sequence). Trimming left V 4 bases short and J 2 bases short, with 8 bases between. The CDR3 totals 13 residues. The CDR3 DNA follows: TGTGCCAGCAGTTTAAAGGGGCAAGAGACCCAGTACTTC. This sequence encodes CASSLKGQETQYF.

This clone showed up just once. The CDR3 nucleotides are TGCGCCAGCAGCTTGGGGTCTAGCGGGAGCCGGACAGATACGCAGTATTTT. This encodes CASSLGSSGSRTDTQYF. The V gene is TRBV5-1, the J gene TRBJ2-3, with 10 bases fitting TRBD2. The germline V gene encodes CDR1 SGHRS and CDR2 YFSETQ. Trimming cost V 0 bases and J 3 bases; bases outside gene matches: 7. The CDR3 is 17 residues long.

The chain employs TRBV7-9 and TRBJ2-5, with 8 bases that match TRBD2. This CDR3 has 16 residues. The V gene end was trimmed by 5 bases and the J gene end by 0 bases; junction bases not matched to a gene: 8. Germline V gene data show CDR1 as SEHNR and CDR2 as FQNEAQ (reference sequence). Here the CDR3 DNA reads TGTGCCAGCAGCCAGAAGACTAGCGCGTACCAAGAGACCCAGTACTTC. Translated: CASSQKTSAYQETQYF. Full variable domain (remainder filled in from reference TRBV7-9 and TRBJ2-5): DTGVSQNPRHKITKRGQNVTFRCDPISEHNRLYWYRQTLGQGPEFLTYFQNEAQLEKSRLLSDRFSAERPKGSFSTLEIQRTEQGDSAMYLCASSQKTSAYQETQYFGPGTRLLVL.

The chain employs TRBV28 and TRBJ2-3; D is uncertain. The ends were cut back, 4 bases at V and 2 bases at J, with 10 bases in the middle. From germline, CDR1 is MDHEN and CDR2 SYDVKM. This CDR3 is 14 amino acids long. The CDR3 sequence is CASSSPQSTDTQYF. For the CDR3, the DNA is TGTGCCAGCAGTTCGCCCCAGTCCACAGATACGCAGTATTTT.

This clone was observed a single time. The chain employs TRBV5-5 and TRBJ2-7; weak D call: TRBD1 (5 bases). The germline V and J ends were trimmed by 1 base and 2 bases, with 10 bases remaining between them. In germline, CDR1 is SGHKS, CDR2 YYEKEE (reference sequence). This CDR3 comprises 14 residues. CDR3: CASSLRRQPYEQYF. DNA of the CDR3: TGTGCCAGCAGCTTGAGGAGACAGCCCTACGAGCAGTACTTC.

The rearrangement joins TRBV19 to TRBJ1-1; the D gene is possibly TRBD1 (6 bases). From germline, CDR1 is LNHDA and CDR2 SQIVND (reference sequence). The CDR3 has 13 amino acids. The germline V and J ends were trimmed by 2 bases and 3 bases, with 7 bases remaining between them. The CDR3 DNA follows: TGTGCCAGTAGTATAAACAGGGACACTGAAGCTTTCTTT. Its protein is CASSINRDTEAFF. The variable domain in full, completed from reference TRBV19 and TRBJ1-1, reads DGGITQSPKYLFRKEGQNVTLSCEQNLNHDAMYWYRQDPGQGLRLIYYSQIVNDFQKGDIAEGYSVSREKKESFPLTVTSAQKNPTAFYLCASSINRDTEAFFGQGTRLTVV.

The V and J genes are TRBV4-2 and TRBJ2-5, with D perhaps TRBD1 (5 bases). CDR1 is LGHNA, CDR2 YNFKEQ, per germline. The length of the CDR3 is 13 residues. The V end was cut by 3 bases, the J end by 2 bases, with 7 bases between. The CDR3 coding sequence is TGTGCCAGCAGCCAGGGGCAACAAGAGACCCAGTACTTC. Translated: CASSQGQQETQYF.